This TCR beta chain was retrieved from a study of a mutant IDH1 vaccine in newly diagnosed glioma. Study-level background: Mean patient age was approximately 40 years; around 60% were male and about 38% female. The study, taken as a whole, reports: Pseudoprogression seemed unlinked to shifts in top peripheral T cell clonotypes.

The repertoire was sequenced with immunoSEQ multiplex PCR; TCRdb's copy has only in-frame clones and lacks some. The top ten hold 10% to 15% of the sample, which has 50,000 to 70,000 clones, 84% seen once. In the case of this clone: Its antigen is as yet unknown.

The CDR3 contains 13 residues. Germline V gives CDR1 MGHRA, CDR2 YSYEKL. V shed 2 bases and J shed 8 bases, with 10 bases lying between them. Time point noted: week 23, last vaccination. Each dose delivered 300 ug of mutant IDH1 20-mer peptide subcutaneously with imiquimod. Tumors from donors were new WHO grade 3 or 4 IDH1-mutant astrocytomas with ATRX loss. This receptor was identified in a man between 18 and 35 years old with glioma. The material was PBMCs, obtained from a glioma patient whose treatment included an IDH1 peptide vaccine. The genes are TRBV4-1 and TRBJ1-3; no clear D gene. The CDR3 DNA reads TGCGCCAGCAGCCAATTATTTGGGCACACCATATATTTT. Residues: CASSQLFGHTIYF.